The text below deals with one T cell receptor (beta chain). This clone was seen a handful of times. Its antigen specificity is not known. It has no much larger one-base neighbor in the sample; base qualities were not kept. Sequencing of TCR beta CDR3 regions was done on the immunoSEQ platform at survey depth. The QIAamp DNA micro kit was used to extract genomic DNA from every cultured and uncultured CD8+ T cell population. The study's processing was this. Samples with under 5,000 productive reads were excluded, and this exclusion removed about 6% of the roughly 75 HIV peptide-stimulated cultures. A MANAFEST web app trimmed sequences to CDR3 and removed nonproductive sequences, CDR3s under 5 amino acids, and those not starting C or ending F/W. Antigen-specific clonotypes had to expand in at least 2 of 3 replicates versus no-peptide control at FDR 0.01, only within one epitope family. A frequency at least fivefold higher than in wells stimulated with peptides from other epitope families was additionally required for specific clonotypes. TCRdb re-hosts the immuneACCESS table, in-frame sequences only. Its copies lack some clones; in the studies checked, an unresolved V gene accounts for under half of them, and the cause for the rest is not known. The D gene and trimming were derived from the DNA, and the V and J assignments and clone size from that table. This sample has around 4,800 clones in its table, and around 70% of those were observed once. About 40% of the sample is held by the ten biggest clonotypes.

These data are taken from a study of CD8 T cell repertoires and HIV-1 epitope variants (dated by TCRdb to the early 2020s). For context, the study as a whole: T cells were stimulated in separate culture wells with each of twenty-five peptides representing autologous and known Gag and Nef epitope variants. A CMV, EBV and flu peptide pool, the Ebola AY9 epitope as negative control, and a no-peptide well were included as control conditions. The epitopes tested were three Gag epitope families plus Nef HW9 and YT9. T cells were enriched with the EasySep Human T Cell Enrichment Kit and co-cultured with equal numbers of autologous T cell-negative cells as antigen-presenting cells. The cultures were grown for about nine days in IMDM with gentamicin, and half of the media was changed on days 3 and 7 with IL-2, IL-7 and IL-15 added. An aliquot of 1M T cells was set aside as an uncultured baseline condition, separate from the approximately 91 T cell cultures. Running each culture condition in triplicate, except for one peptide done in duplicate, gave a total of 75 to 95 T cell cultures. Beyond this particular receptor, the publication reports: Five or six clonotypes recognized the Nef KF9 family and one the HW9 family, with no responses to the TAALDMSHF plasma variant. The study identified roughly nine antigen-specific TCR beta clonotypes, more than 5 of which appeared to be cross-reactive for autologous or known escape epitope variants. The assay identified only TCR beta chains and indicated proliferation to antigen, not T cell function or cytokine profile.

There are 20 amino acids in the CDR3, from cysteine to phenylalanine inclusive. Of all the DNA, just the CDR3 is kept, 60 bases in frame from base 1. V was cut back by 4 bases and J by 4 bases, leaving a gap of 30 bases between them. The EasySep Human CD8+ T Cell Enrichment Kit was used on day 10 to isolate CD8+ T cells from every culture. The rearrangement joined TRBV5-3 to TRBJ1-5; 6 matching bases give a weak D call of TRBD1. TRBV5-3 is assigned to the ORF class and has an uncertain function. Sequenced: cultured CD8+ T cells derived from PBMCs. The TCR was taken from a male donor with HIV. The DNA sequence is given as TGTGCCAGAAGCGGTACCGATTACAGGGCCCTGGGCGAGAGGAATCAGCCCCAGCATTTT. This sequence encodes CARSGTDYRALGERNQPQHF.